Listed below are T cell receptor beta chains from one sample, sequenced in a study of monozygotic twins with inflammatory bowel disease. TCRdb re-called the 5' RACE reads and gives one entry per CDR3 protein, without DNA. The sample holds 200,000 to 250,000 distinct CDR3 sequences. Specimen: blood. These receptor sequences come from a human donor with ulcerative colitis or Crohn's disease, or a healthy co-twin of an affected twin (not recorded which). Each CDR3 is given with its conserved first and last residue. The listing skips clone size in some rows; elsewhere it reads once, few, many or a size class.

clone_size: -; v_call: TRBV19; j_call: TRBJ1-2; cdr3_aa: CASSTLSSINYGYTF
clone_size: -; v_call: TRBV12-3/TRBV12-4; j_call: TRBJ2-3; cdr3_aa: CASRGTSGVEGTQYF
clone_size: -; v_call: TRBV29-1; j_call: TRBJ1-1; cdr3_aa: CSVEGQGAAEAFF
clone_size: -; v_call: TRBV10-3; j_call: TRBJ1-6; cdr3_aa: CAISSLGQGNSPLHF
clone_size: -; v_call: TRBV3-1; j_call: TRBJ2-4; cdr3_aa: CASSQGMKNIQYF
clone_size: -; v_call: TRBV20-1; j_call: TRBJ1-1; cdr3_aa: CSARRGTTATEAFF
clone_size: -; v_call: TRBV20-1; j_call: TRBJ2-3; cdr3_aa: CSAGFAGSSDTQYF
clone_size: -; v_call: TRBV19; j_call: TRBJ2-7; cdr3_aa: CASSPRTGRAYEQYF
clone_size: -; v_call: TRBV13; j_call: TRBJ2-1; cdr3_aa: CASSPPDNEQFF
clone_size: -; v_call: TRBV12-3/TRBV12-4; j_call: TRBJ1-3; cdr3_aa: CASSLQGFSGNTIYF
clone_size: -; v_call: TRBV15; j_call: TRBJ2-3; cdr3_aa: CATSRPLGTVAPDTQYF
clone_size: -; v_call: TRBV7-9; j_call: TRBJ1-1; cdr3_aa: CASAGENTEAFF
clone_size: -; v_call: TRBV20-1; j_call: TRBJ1-1; cdr3_aa: CSAREMGGLNTEAFF
clone_size: -; v_call: TRBV18; j_call: TRBJ1-4; cdr3_aa: CASSPPNRADNEKLFF
clone_size: -; v_call: TRBV3-1; j_call: TRBJ1-4; cdr3_aa: CASSLYGGEREKLFF
clone_size: -; v_call: TRBV6-1; j_call: TRBJ1-1; cdr3_aa: CATHSVTYTEAFF
clone_size: -; v_call: TRBV28; j_call: TRBJ1-1; cdr3_aa: CASRGDSLNTEAFF
clone_size: -; v_call: TRBV2; j_call: TRBJ2-5; cdr3_aa: CASSGTSGTQETQYF
clone_size: -; v_call: TRBV15; j_call: TRBJ1-2; cdr3_aa: CATSRGGGVANYGYTF
clone_size: -; v_call: TRBV5-6; j_call: TRBJ2-1; cdr3_aa: CASSLLPGQGFGEQFF
clone_size: -; v_call: TRBV29-1; j_call: TRBJ2-1; cdr3_aa: CSARTGTYNEQFF
clone_size: -; v_call: TRBV4-3; j_call: TRBJ2-7; cdr3_aa: CASSTGASGNYEQYF
clone_size: -; v_call: TRBV7-2; j_call: TRBJ2-7; cdr3_aa: CASSLLAGEDEQYF
clone_size: -; v_call: TRBV6-1; j_call: TRBJ2-7; cdr3_aa: CASSKLLSGIEPYEQYF
clone_size: -; v_call: TRBV20-1; j_call: TRBJ2-4; cdr3_aa: CSADPGNLAKNIQYF
clone_size: -; v_call: TRBV18; j_call: TRBJ1-5; cdr3_aa: CASSSGSQDQPQHF
clone_size: medium-sized; v_call: TRBV4-1; j_call: TRBJ1-4; cdr3_aa: CASSARTGFGEKLFF
clone_size: -; v_call: TRBV7-3; j_call: TRBJ2-1; cdr3_aa: CASSSLPRVAGGSGGEQFF
clone_size: -; v_call: TRBV18; j_call: TRBJ1-2; cdr3_aa: CASSPPEGFHGYTF
clone_size: -; v_call: TRBV20-1; j_call: TRBJ1-4; cdr3_aa: CSARDLTQADEKLFF
clone_size: -; v_call: TRBV27; j_call: TRBJ2-7; cdr3_aa: CASSSSLGYEQYF
clone_size: -; v_call: TRBV19; j_call: TRBJ1-4; cdr3_aa: CASSIPGQGGTKLFF
clone_size: -; v_call: TRBV5-1; j_call: TRBJ2-1; cdr3_aa: CASSSTPQERGYNEQFF
clone_size: -; v_call: TRBV5-4; j_call: TRBJ1-2; cdr3_aa: CASSLAGQVSNYGYTF
clone_size: -; v_call: TRBV20-1; j_call: TRBJ2-6; cdr3_aa: CSAFPSGANVLTF
clone_size: -; v_call: TRBV5-1; j_call: TRBJ2-3; cdr3_aa: CASSYAAIPDTQYF
clone_size: -; v_call: TRBV6-2/TRBV6-3; j_call: TRBJ2-1; cdr3_aa: CASSPRFTWNEQFF
clone_size: -; v_call: TRBV4-2; j_call: TRBJ2-1; cdr3_aa: CASSLLYTRLAGGDNEQFF
clone_size: -; v_call: TRBV2; j_call: TRBJ1-1; cdr3_aa: CASSEFQNTEAFF
clone_size: -; v_call: TRBV28; j_call: TRBJ1-5; cdr3_aa: CASSLRRLNQPQHF
clone_size: -; v_call: TRBV5-6; j_call: TRBJ2-7; cdr3_aa: CASSLRDGTYEQYF
clone_size: -; v_call: TRBV20-1; j_call: TRBJ2-1; cdr3_aa: CSKSGSTYNEQFF
clone_size: -; v_call: TRBV7-9; j_call: TRBJ2-3; cdr3_aa: CASSFGRLSTDTQYF
clone_size: -; v_call: TRBV4-3; j_call: TRBJ1-1; cdr3_aa: CASSRDRRVTEAFF
clone_size: -; v_call: TRBV7-9; j_call: TRBJ1-1; cdr3_aa: CASSSGQGHTEAFF
clone_size: -; v_call: TRBV7-8; j_call: TRBJ1-1; cdr3_aa: CASSLVGFNTEAFF
clone_size: -; v_call: TRBV6-5; j_call: TRBJ2-7; cdr3_aa: CASSSGTSGRSSYEQYF
clone_size: -; v_call: TRBV19; j_call: TRBJ2-2; cdr3_aa: CASSRGANTGELFF
clone_size: -; v_call: TRBV19; j_call: TRBJ2-7; cdr3_aa: CASSIDGRREKQYF
clone_size: -; v_call: TRBV28; j_call: TRBJ1-5; cdr3_aa: CASSLMGTGNSNQPQHF
clone_size: -; v_call: TRBV7-2; j_call: TRBJ1-1; cdr3_aa: CASSLAGTQNTEAFF
clone_size: -; v_call: TRBV6-1; j_call: TRBJ1-5; cdr3_aa: CASSEAAGGNRQPQHF
clone_size: -; v_call: TRBV12-3/TRBV12-4; j_call: TRBJ2-1; cdr3_aa: CASTLVGGGRYNEQFF
clone_size: -; v_call: TRBV5-1; j_call: TRBJ1-2; cdr3_aa: CASSSTDSIGGYTF
clone_size: -; v_call: TRBV12-3/TRBV12-4; j_call: TRBJ2-2; cdr3_aa: CASRLGNTGELFF
clone_size: -; v_call: TRBV12-3/TRBV12-4; j_call: TRBJ1-1; cdr3_aa: CASSSLLNTEAFF
clone_size: -; v_call: TRBV7-3; j_call: TRBJ2-1; cdr3_aa: CASSEGSASYNEQFF
clone_size: -; v_call: TRBV18; j_call: TRBJ2-6; cdr3_aa: CASSPGQGTSGANVLTF
clone_size: -; v_call: TRBV2; j_call: TRBJ1-1; cdr3_aa: CASSPQGRNTEAFF